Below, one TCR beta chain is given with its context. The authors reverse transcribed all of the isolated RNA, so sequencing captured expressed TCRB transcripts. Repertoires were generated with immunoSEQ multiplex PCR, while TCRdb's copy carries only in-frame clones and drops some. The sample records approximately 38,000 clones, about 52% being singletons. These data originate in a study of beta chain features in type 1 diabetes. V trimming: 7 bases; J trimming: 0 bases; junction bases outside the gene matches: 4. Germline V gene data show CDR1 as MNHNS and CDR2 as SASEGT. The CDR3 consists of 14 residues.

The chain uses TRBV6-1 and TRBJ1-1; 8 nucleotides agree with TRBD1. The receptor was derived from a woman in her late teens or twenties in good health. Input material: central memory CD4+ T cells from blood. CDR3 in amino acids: CASMTGAMNTEAFF. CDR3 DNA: TGTGCCAGCATGACAGGGGCTATGAACACTGAAGCTTTCTTT.